The clone carrying this T cell receptor (beta chain) was observed a few times. Its antigen remains unidentified. The data originate from a study of identical twins. With no exceptions, donors were healthy Caucasians. In TCRdb, the 5' RACE reads were re-called with MiXCR into one record per CDR3 protein. Of 1,800,000 or so distinct CDR3 sequences detected, roughly 35% appear once; the ten largest clones hold approximately 0.25%. Study-level findings and limits: In zero-insertion analyses, partial confounding could arise from invariant MAIT and iNKT cells. Conclusions were drawn cross-sectionally by statistical analysis, without following the same donors. High-abundance cord blood beta clonotypes had fewer insertions; memory repertoires showed none.

The CDR3 spans 13 residues. Trimming removed 0 bases from V and 8 bases from J; junction bases left unmatched: 3. The germline V gene has CDR1 SGDLS and CDR2 YYNGEE. This TCR derives from a newborn girl in good health. The specimen sequenced was cord blood. V gene TRBV9 combines with J gene TRBJ2-7, with 9 positions matching TRBD2. The CDR3 nucleotides read TGTGCCAGCAGCGTAGAAAGCGGGAGGCAGCAGTACTTC. It specifies CASSVESGRQQYF.